This TCR beta chain was found in a study of blood T cell repertoires in COVID-19. Study-level background: The study drew acute and convalescent COVID-19 samples from the United States, Italy and Spain.

Produced via immunoSEQ multiplex PCR; TCRdb's table is partial and in-frame only. The data contain about 110,000 clones, around 89% of them singletons. This CDR3 comprises 16 residues. Specimen: peripheral blood. This receptor was taken from a human donor in a cohort sampled during active COVID-19. The chain joins TRBV21-1 to TRBJ2-1; the table's D call, TRBD1, was not checked against the DNA. TRBV21-1 is classified as a pseudogene. The CDR3 sequence is CAIPARGKRAYNEQFF. The CDR3 coding sequence is TGTGCCATCCCCGCTAGGGGGAAAAGAGCCTACAATGAGCAGTTCTTC.